This TCR delta chain was found in a study of Vδ1+ human thymocytes. General observations from the study: Unlike peripheral blood Vdelta1+ controls, thymic delta-chain sequences included about 20% Vdelta2 and few Vdelta3. Thymic TRG and TRD repertoires appeared highly polyclonal.

Alphabeta T cells were depleted, then CD3+ Vdelta1+ Vdelta2- thymocytes were FACS-sorted. Purity of the sorted Vdelta1+ thymocytes ranged from roughly 98% to 99.6%. Notes on this clone: The antigen is not known.

Extracted RNA was reverse transcribed into cDNA. Multiplex PCR used pooled V-gene forward primers and a constant-region reverse primer to amplify CDR3s. TCRdb repeated clone calling on the multiplex PCR reads with CATT. The sample lists tens of thousands of delta-chain clones; about 8% were seen once. The germline CDR1 and CDR2 sequences are TSWWSYY and QGS. Trimming stripped 3 bases from V and 11 bases from J, with 16 bases between. The CDR3 extends over 13 amino acids. V usage is TRDV1 and J usage is TRDJ1; D unresolved. Sequencing was done on a sample of Vdelta1+ gamma-delta thymocytes from the thymus. As to subset: FACS-sorted CD3+ TCRalphabeta- TCRVdelta1+ TCRVdelta2- thymocytes. This clonotype was sampled from a child less than two years old who had congenital heart surgery. The CDR3 protein is CALGDRSPQRLIF. CDR3 sequence (DNA): TGTGCTCTTGGGGACAGATCCCCCCAACGGCTCATCTTT.